This T cell receptor beta chain was sequenced in a study of CD8 T cells in ankylosing spondylitis. Regarding the study as a whole: CD8+ cells made up the disease-linked clones, which were relatively rare in peripheral blood.

MiXCR was run by TCRdb on the 5' RACE reads, yielding one entry per CDR3 protein. The sample lists about 200,000 distinct CDR3 sequences; 13% were seen once. CDR1 and CDR2 from the germline V gene are LNHNV and YYDKDF (reference sequence). The CDR3 is made up of 13 amino acids. With 1 base removed from V and 4 bases from J, the gap between germline ends came to 7 bases. This clonotype was observed a handful of times. Its antigen is as yet unknown. The clonotype was recovered from a male donor with ankylosing spondylitis or in good health (not recorded which). This rearrangement joins TRBV15 to TRBJ2-5; D unresolved. The specimen was blood, either unsorted or a sorted T cell fraction (not recorded which). CDR3 DNA: TGTGCCACCAGCAGAGTGGAACGAGAGACCCAGTACTTC. Amino acids: CATSRVERETQYF.